This TCR beta chain was sequenced for a study of OX40 agonist ivuxolimab in advanced cancers. This clone is a singleton in its sample. The repertoire was sequenced with immunoSEQ multiplex PCR; TCRdb's copy has only in-frame clones and lacks some. The table records just over 90,000 clones, under 95% of them present only once. The CDR3 has 13 amino acids. With 4 bases removed from V and 7 bases from J, the gap between germline ends came to 14 bases. The starting material was CD4+ or CD8+ T cells sorted from blood, obtained in a trial of the OX40 agonist ivuxolimab. This receptor was identified in an adult with an advanced solid tumor such as melanoma, head and neck, liver or kidney cancer. The J gene is TRBJ2-7, the V gene TRBV23-1; tentatively, D is TRBD1 or TRBD2 (6 bases each). TRBV23-1 is flagged as an ORF with uncertain function. CDR3 sequence (DNA): TGCGCCAGCAGTCGTCGGGGGCGGCGGGAGCAGTACTTC. It is translated as CASSRRGRREQYF.